A selection of T cell receptor beta chains follows, all from one sample in a study of cytomegalovirus exposure and HLA in healthy donors. Assay used: immunoSEQ multiplex PCR; TCRdb lists only in-frame clones, some missing. The sample yields approximately 150,000 clones, roughly three quarters seen once. Material: PBMCs. Receptors were obtained from a man aged 18 to 29 in good health and CMV-seropositive. Both conserved end residues are part of each CDR3. D genes are given only for firm matches. For some rows the clone size is stated as once, few or many, or as a class when expanded; others skip it.

abundance,len,v_gene,j_gene,d_gene,CDR3nt,CDR3aa
once,15,TRBV7-9,TRBJ1-3,TRBD1,TGTGCCAGCAGACAAGACAGGGGCTCTGGAAACACCATATATTTT,CASRQDRGSGNTIYF
few,15,TRBV6-1,TRBJ1-1,-,TGTGCCAGCCAACAGGACCCAGGGGTGAACACTGAAGCTTTCTTT,CASQQDPGVNTEAFF
-,14,TRBV27,TRBJ1-1,TRBD1,TGTGCCAGCAGTGTCAGGGGGCGGAACACTGAAGCTTTCTTT,CASSVRGRNTEAFF
-,15,TRBV2,TRBJ2-3,TRBD2,TGTGCCAGCAGTGCCACCGGGACTAGCGGAAATACGCAGTATTTT,CASSATGTSGNTQYF
-,15,TRBV28,TRBJ1-1,TRBD1,TGTGCCAGCTCGTTAGGAGGACAGGGTGGCACTGAAGCTTTCTTT,CASSLGGQGGTEAFF
-,16,TRBV7-9,TRBJ2-1,TRBD2,TGTGCCAGCAGCTTAGCGAAAGGACTAGGGGATGGTGAGCAGTTCTTC,CASSLAKGLGDGEQFF
few,14,TRBV5-1,TRBJ1-2,TRBD1,TGCGCCAGCAGCTTGAAACAGGGGGCTCATGGCTACACCTTC,CASSLKQGAHGYTF
-,14,TRBV5-8,TRBJ1-4,-,TGTGCCAGCAGCTTCCGGTCAACTAATGAAAAACTGTTTTTT,CASSFRSTNEKLFF
once,14,TRBV14,TRBJ2-2,TRBD1,TGTGCCAGCAGCCCGACAGGGGTTCAGGGGGAGCTGTTTTTT,CASSPTGVQGELFF
-,16,TRBV28,TRBJ2-3,TRBD2,TGTGCCAGCAGAGATAGACTAGCGGGAGTGGCAGATACGCAGTATTTT,CASRDRLAGVADTQYF
-,15,TRBV7-9,TRBJ2-2,TRBD1,TGTGCCAGCAGCAAGGGACAGGGGGCGACCGGGGAGCTGTTTTTT,CASSKGQGATGELFF
-,14,TRBV25-1,TRBJ2-3,-,TGTGCCAGCAGTGAGACAGATGCTTCAGATACGCAGTATTTT,CASSETDASDTQYF
-,15,TRBV7-3,TRBJ2-5,-,TGTGCCAGCAGCCATAGCGGAGGGGGCTTAGAGACCCAGTACTTC,CASSHSGGGLETQYF